This T cell receptor beta chain was sequenced in a study of shared clonotypes between healthy human individuals. Study-wide findings and caveats: Few donors limited the genetic and exposure-history diversity represented. Only blood was sampled, and tissue TCR repertoires likely differ from blood ones.

CDR1 is SSHAT and CDR2 is FNYEAQ in the germline V gene (reference sequence). This CDR3 spans 16 amino acids. Participating donors were healthy, HIV-negative adults free of recent acute infections or vaccinations. Unsorted samples used tens of millions of PBMCs for genomic DNA. To note about this clone: Its specificity is not known. A read error may account for a junction end that differs from germline.

Using immunoSEQ multiplex PCR, the repertoire was profiled, and TCRdb retains in-frame clones only, with some absent. The sample shows 450,000 to 600,000 clones, roughly 78% of them seen only once. The V call is TRBV7-7, the J call TRBJ2-1; TRBD2 matches at 11 bases. The TCR comes from a woman aged 40 to 55 in good health. Some clones in this sample may be carry-over from other donors' samples. Sequencing was carried out using PBMCs. CDR3 region: CASSLSPGLAVNEQFF. CDR3 nucleotides: TGTGCTAGCAGCTTATCGCCGGGACTAGCGGTCAATGAGCAGTTCTTC.